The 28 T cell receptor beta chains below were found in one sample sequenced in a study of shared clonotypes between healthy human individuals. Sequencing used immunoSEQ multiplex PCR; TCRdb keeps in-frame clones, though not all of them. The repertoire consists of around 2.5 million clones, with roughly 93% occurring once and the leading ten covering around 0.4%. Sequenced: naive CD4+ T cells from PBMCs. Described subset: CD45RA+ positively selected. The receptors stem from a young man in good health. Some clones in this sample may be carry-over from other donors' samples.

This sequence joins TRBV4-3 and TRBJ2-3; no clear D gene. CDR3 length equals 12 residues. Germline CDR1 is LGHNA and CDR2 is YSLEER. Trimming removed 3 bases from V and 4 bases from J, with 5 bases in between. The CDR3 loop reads CASSQAADTQYF. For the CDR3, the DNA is TGCGCCAGCAGCCAGGCCGCAGATACGCAGTATTTT.

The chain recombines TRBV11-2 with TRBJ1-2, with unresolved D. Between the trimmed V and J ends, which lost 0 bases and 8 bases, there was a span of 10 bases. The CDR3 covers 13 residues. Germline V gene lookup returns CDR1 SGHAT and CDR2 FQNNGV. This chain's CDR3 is CASSLDRSGGYTF. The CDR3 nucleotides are TGTGCCAGCAGCTTAGATAGGTCCGGAGGCTACACCTTC.

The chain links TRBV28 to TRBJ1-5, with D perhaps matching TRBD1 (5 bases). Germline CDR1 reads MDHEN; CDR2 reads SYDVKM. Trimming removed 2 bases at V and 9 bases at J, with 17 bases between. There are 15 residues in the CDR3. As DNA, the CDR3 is TGTGCCAGCAGTTTAAGGGGATCAGTAACAGGGCCCCAGCATTTT. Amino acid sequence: CASSLRGSVTGPQHF.

CDR3 loop: CASILAAGYEQYF. The CDR3 bases are TGTGCCAGCATTTTAGCAGCCGGGTACGAGCAGTACTTC. The rearrangement joins TRBV7-9 to TRBJ2-7; no definite D call. Germline CDR1 reads SEHNR; CDR2 reads FQNEAQ (reference sequence). Between the trimmed V and J ends, which lost 7 bases and 4 bases, there was a span of 14 bases. The CDR3 runs 13 residues.

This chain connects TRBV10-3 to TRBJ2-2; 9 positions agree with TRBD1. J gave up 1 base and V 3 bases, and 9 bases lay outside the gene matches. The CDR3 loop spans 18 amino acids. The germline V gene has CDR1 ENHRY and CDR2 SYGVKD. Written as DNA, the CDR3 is TGTGCCATCAGTGACGGACAGGGGAGAAAGGTGAACACCGGGGAGCTGTTTTTT. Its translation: CAISDGQGRKVNTGELFF.

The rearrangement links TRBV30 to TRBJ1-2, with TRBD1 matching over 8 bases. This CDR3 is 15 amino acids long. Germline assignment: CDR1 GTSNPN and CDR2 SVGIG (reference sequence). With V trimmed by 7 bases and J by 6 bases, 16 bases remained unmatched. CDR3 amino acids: CASSPRGLGVDGYTF. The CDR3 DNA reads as TGTGCCTCCTCACCCAGGGGGCTCGGCGTTGATGGCTACACCTTC.

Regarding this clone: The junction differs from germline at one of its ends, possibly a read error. Here the CDR3 reads CASSLGRWAGEQYF. DNA of the CDR3: TGTGCCAGCAGTTTAGGACGGTGGGCCGGCGAGCAGTACTTC. The chain carries TRBV7-2 and TRBJ2-7; unclear D gene. The CDR3 has 14 residues. The V gene's germline CDR1 is SGHTA and CDR2 FQGNSA.

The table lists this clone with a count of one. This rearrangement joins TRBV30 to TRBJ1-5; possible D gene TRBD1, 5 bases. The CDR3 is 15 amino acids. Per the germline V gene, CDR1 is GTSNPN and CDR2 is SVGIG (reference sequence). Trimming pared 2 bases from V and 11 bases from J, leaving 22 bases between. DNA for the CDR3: TGTGCCTGGAGTCTTGACAGTGGCTTTAGTTCAGCCCAGCATTTT. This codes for CAWSLDSGFSSAQHF.

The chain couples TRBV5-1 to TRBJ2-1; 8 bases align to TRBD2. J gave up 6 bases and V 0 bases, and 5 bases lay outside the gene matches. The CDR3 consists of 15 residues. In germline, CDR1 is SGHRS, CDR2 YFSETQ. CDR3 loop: CASSLDGTRGNEQFF. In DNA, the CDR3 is TGCGCCAGCAGCTTGGACGGGACTAGGGGCAATGAGCAGTTCTTC. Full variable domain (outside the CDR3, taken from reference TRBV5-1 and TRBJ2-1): KAGVTQTPRYLIKTRGQQVTLSCSPISGHRSVSWYQQTPGQGLQFLFEYFSETQRNKGNFPGRFSGRQFSNSRSEMNVSTLELGDSALYLCASSLDGTRGNEQFFGPGTRLTVL.

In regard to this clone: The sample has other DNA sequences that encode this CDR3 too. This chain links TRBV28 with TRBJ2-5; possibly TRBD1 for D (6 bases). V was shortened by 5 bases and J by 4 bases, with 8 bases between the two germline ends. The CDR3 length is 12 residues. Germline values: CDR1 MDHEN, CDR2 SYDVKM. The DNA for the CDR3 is TGTGCCAGCAGTGGGGGCCCAGAGACCCAGTACTTC. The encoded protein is CASSGGPETQYF.

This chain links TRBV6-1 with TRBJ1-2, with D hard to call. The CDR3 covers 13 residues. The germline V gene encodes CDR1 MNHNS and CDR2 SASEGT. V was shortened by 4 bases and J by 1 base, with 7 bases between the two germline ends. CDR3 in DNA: TGTGCCAGCAGTGCGGCGGTTAACTATGGCTACACCTTC. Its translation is CASSAAVNYGYTF.

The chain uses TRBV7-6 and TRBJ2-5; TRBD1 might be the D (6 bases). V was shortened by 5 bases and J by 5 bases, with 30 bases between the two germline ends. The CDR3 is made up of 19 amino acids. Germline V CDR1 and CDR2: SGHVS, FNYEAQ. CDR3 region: CASSKAGTPLFLPGETQYF. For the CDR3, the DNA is TGTGCCAGCAGCAAAGCCGGGACACCCCTGTTTCTACCGGGGGAGACCCAGTACTTC.

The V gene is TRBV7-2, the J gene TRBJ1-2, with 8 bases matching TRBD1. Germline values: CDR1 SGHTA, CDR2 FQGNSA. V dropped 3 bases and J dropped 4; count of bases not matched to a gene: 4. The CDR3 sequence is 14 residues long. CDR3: CASSFGQGAYGYTF. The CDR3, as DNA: TGTGCCAGCAGCTTTGGGCAGGGGGCCTATGGCTACACCTTC.

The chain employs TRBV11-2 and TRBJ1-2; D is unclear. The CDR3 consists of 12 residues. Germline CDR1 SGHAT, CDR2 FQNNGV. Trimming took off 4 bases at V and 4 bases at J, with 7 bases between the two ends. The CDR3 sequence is CASSSGIYGYTF. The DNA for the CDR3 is TGTGCCAGCAGCTCGGGAATCTATGGCTACACCTTC.

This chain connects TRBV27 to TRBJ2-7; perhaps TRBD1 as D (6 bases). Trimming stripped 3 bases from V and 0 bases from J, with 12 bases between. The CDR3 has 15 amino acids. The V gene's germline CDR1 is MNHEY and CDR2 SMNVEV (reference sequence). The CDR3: CASSFYRANSYEQYF. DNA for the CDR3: TGTGCCAGCAGTTTTTACAGGGCCAACTCCTACGAGCAGTACTTC.

The CDR3 region is CASRDNYGYTF. In nucleotides, the CDR3 is TGTGCCAGCCGGGACAACTATGGCTACACCTTC. This rearrangement joins TRBV5-8 to TRBJ1-2, with D possibly matching TRBD1 (5 bases). Germline V lookup: CDR1 SGHTS, CDR2 YDEGEE. V was trimmed by 7 bases and J by 2 bases, leaving 6 bases between them. The CDR3 sequence is 11 residues long.

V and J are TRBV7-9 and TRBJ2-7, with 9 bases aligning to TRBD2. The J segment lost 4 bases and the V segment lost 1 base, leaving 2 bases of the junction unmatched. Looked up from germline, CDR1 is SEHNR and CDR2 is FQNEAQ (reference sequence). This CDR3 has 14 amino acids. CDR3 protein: CASSLEGLAYEQYF. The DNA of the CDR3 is TGTGCCAGCAGCTTAGAAGGACTAGCGTACGAGCAGTACTTC.

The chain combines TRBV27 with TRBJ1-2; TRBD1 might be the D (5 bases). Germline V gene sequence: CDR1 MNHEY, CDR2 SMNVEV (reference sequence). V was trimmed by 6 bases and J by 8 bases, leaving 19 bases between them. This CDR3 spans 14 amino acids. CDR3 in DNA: TGTGCCAGCAGCCTCGGGAGGGGAAGGAGGGGCTACACCTTC. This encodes CASSLGRGRRGYTF.

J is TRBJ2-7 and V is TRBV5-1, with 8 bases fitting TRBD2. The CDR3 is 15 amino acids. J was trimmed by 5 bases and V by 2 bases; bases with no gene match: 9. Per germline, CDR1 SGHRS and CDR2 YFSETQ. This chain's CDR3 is CASSLLSGSSHEQYF. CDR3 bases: TGCGCCAGCAGCTTATTGAGCGGGAGTTCCCACGAGCAGTACTTC.

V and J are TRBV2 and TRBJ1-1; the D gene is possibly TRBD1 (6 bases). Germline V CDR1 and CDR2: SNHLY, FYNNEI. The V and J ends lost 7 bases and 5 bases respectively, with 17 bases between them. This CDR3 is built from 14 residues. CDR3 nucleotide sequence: TGTGCCAGCAACTTTCAGGGGAGAGGGACTGAAGCTTTCTTT. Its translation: CASNFQGRGTEAFF.

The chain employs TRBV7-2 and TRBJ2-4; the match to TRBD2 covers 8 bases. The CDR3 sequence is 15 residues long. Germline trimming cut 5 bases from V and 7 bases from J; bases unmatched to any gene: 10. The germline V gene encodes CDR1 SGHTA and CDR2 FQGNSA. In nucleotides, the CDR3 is TGTGCCAGCAGCACCCAAAGTTCTAGCGGGAACATTCAGTACTTC. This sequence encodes CASSTQSSSGNIQYF.

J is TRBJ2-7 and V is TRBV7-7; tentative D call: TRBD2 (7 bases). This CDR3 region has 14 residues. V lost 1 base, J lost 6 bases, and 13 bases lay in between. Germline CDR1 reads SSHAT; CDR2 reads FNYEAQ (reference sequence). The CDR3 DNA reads TGTGCCAGCAGCTTAGACCGGGGGGCTTCCGAGCAGTACTTC. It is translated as CASSLDRGASEQYF.

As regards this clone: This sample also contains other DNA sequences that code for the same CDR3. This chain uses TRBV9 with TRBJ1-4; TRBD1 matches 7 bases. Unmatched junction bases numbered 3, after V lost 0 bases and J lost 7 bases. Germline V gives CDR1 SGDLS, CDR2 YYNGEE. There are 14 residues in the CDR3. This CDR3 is CASSVDRGGEKLFF. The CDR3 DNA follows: TGTGCCAGCAGCGTAGACAGGGGCGGTGAAAAACTGTTTTTT.

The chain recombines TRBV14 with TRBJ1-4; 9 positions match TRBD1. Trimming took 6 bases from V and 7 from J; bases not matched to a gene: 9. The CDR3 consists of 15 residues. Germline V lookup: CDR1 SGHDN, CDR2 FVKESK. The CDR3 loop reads CASRQTGGLGEKLFF. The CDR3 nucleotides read TGTGCCAGCAGACAAACAGGGGGCCTGGGTGAAAAACTGTTTTTT. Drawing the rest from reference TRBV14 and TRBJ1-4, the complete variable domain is EAGVTQFPSHSVIEKGQTVTLRCDPISGHDNLYWYRRVMGKEIKFLLHFVKESKQDESGMPNNRFLAERTGGTYSTLKVQPAELEDSGVYFCASRQTGGLGEKLFFGSGTQLSVL.

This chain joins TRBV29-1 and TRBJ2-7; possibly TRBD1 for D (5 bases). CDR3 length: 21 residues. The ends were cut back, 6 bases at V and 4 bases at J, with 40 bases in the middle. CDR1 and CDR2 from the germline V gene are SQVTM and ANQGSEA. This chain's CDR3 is CSVETIMRLTEKIKGCYEQYF. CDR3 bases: TGCAGCGTCGAAACTATAATGAGACTGACCGAGAAAATAAAGGGGTGTTACGAGCAGTACTTC.

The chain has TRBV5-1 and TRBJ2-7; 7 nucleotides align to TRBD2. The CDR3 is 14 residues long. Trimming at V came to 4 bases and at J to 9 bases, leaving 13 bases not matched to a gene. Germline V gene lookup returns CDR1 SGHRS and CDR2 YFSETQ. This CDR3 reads CASSTGTTNVGQYF. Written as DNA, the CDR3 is TGCGCCAGCAGCACCGGGACTACCAACGTGGGGCAGTACTTC.

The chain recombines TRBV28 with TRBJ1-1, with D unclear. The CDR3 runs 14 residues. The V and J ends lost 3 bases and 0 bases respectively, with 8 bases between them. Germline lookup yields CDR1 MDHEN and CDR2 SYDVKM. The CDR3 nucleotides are TGTGCCAGCAGTTTTAACCTTTTGAACACTGAAGCTTTCTTT. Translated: CASSFNLLNTEAFF.

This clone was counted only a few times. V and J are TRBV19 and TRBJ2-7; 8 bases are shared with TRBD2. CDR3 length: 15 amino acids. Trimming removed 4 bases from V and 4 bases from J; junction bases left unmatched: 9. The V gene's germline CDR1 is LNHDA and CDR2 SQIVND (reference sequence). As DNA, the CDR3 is TGTGCCAGTAGTAGATCGGCGGGAGGTCGGTACGAGCAGTACTTC. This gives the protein CASSRSAGGRYEQYF. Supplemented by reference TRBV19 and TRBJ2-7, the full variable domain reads DGGITQSPKYLFRKEGQNVTLSCEQNLNHDAMYWYRQDPGQGLRLIYYSQIVNDFQKGDIAEGYSVSREKKESFPLTVTSAQKNPTAFYLCASSRSAGGRYEQYFGPGTRLTVT.